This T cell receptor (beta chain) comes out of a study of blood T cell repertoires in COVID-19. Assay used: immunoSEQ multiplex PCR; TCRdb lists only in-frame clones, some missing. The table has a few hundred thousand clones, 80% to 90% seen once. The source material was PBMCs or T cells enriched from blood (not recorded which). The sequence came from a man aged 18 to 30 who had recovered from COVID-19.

This chain's CDR3 is CASSGGFLATAKETQYF. In DNA form, the CDR3 reads TGTGCCAGCAGCGGGGGGTTCTTGGCGACAGCTAAAGAGACCCAGTACTTC. The chain couples TRBV7-2 to TRBJ2-5; D is perhaps TRBD2 (6 bases). The CDR3 has 17 residues. In germline, CDR1 is SGHTA, CDR2 FQGNSA. V shed 5 bases and J shed 3 bases, with 22 bases lying between them.